This T cell receptor beta chain was found in a study of post-analysis software for immune sequencing data. Broader study findings: Patients showed TRBV5-6, TRBV5-1 and TRBV20-1 among 4 or 5 TRBV segments more frequent than in controls. There was significantly lower normalized Chao1 diversity in multiple sclerosis patients than in controls.

This CDR3 is 14 amino acids long. V lost 6 bases and J lost 5; bases outside the gene matches: 11. Germline V CDR1 and CDR2: DFQATT, SNEGSKA (reference sequence). Presence of unique molecular identifiers characterized the TCR beta cDNA libraries. A population of 1 to 10 million T cells gave rise to approximately 530,000 cDNA molecules. TCRdb re-derived calls from the PCR reads in MiXCR, one entry per CDR3 protein. The sample contains fewer than 850,000 distinct CDR3 sequences, around 42% of which appear only once. Concerning this clonotype itself: Its antigen is as yet unknown.

Sequences were obtained from blood. The chain combines TRBV20-1 with TRBJ2-3, with 7 bases that match TRBD1. This clonotype was sampled from a girl aged 5-17 years with multiple sclerosis. CDR3 in amino acids: CSALLTGSVDTQYF. CDR3 coding DNA: TGCAGTGCCCTTTTGACAGGGAGTGTAGATACGCAGTATTTT.